A single sample gave rise to the 3 T cell receptor beta chains below, sequenced in a study of OX40 agonist ivuxolimab in advanced cancers. Sequencing used immunoSEQ multiplex PCR; TCRdb keeps in-frame clones, though not all of them. The sample yields about 88,000 clones, approximately 85% seen once. The starting material was CD4+ or CD8+ T cells sorted from blood, obtained in a trial of the OX40 agonist ivuxolimab. The source is an adult with an advanced solid tumor such as melanoma, head and neck, liver or kidney cancer.

The chain has TRBV4-3 and TRBJ2-3; the match to TRBD1 covers 7 bases. Germline values: CDR1 LGHNA, CDR2 YSLEER. J lost 4 bases, V lost 4 bases, and 8 bases had no gene match. This CDR3 is built from 15 residues. This chain's CDR3 is CASSRNPGGSDTQYF. The CDR3, as DNA: TGCGCCAGCAGCCGAAATCCAGGGGGATCAGATACGCAGTATTTT.

This clone was detected only a few times. The genes are TRBV9 and TRBJ1-1, with D uncertain. Germline V gene lookup returns CDR1 SGDLS and CDR2 YYNGEE. This CDR3 is built from 13 residues. Trimming removed 0 bases at V and 2 bases at J, with 5 bases between. The CDR3 DNA reads as TGTGCCAGCAGCGTAGTATCTAACACTGAAGCTTTCTTT. It codes for CASSVVSNTEAFF.

The chain combines TRBV5-1 with TRBJ2-1; D might be TRBD2 (5 bases). Germline CDR1 SGHRS, CDR2 YFSETQ. The CDR3 has 13 residues. Trimming took 0 bases from V and 11 from J, leaving 12 bases between them. Here the CDR3 DNA reads TGCGCCAGCAGCTTGGCGACTAACGATAAGCAGTTCTTC. This encodes CASSLATNDKQFF.